These T cell receptor beta chains were read from a single sample in a study of T cells after yellow fever vaccination. TCRdb re-analysed the 5' RACE reads in MiXCR, keeping a single row per CDR3 protein. The sample holds around 31,000 distinct CDR3 sequences, roughly 10% seen once. Material: PBMCs, either bulk or a sorted T-cell subset (CD4+, CD8+, memory, or dextramer-sorted; not recorded which), obtained less than 18 days after the first yellow fever vaccination. The receptors here all came from a man aged 18 to 29 who received the YFV17D yellow fever vaccine. Both conserved end residues are part of each CDR3. The D gene is left open where the match is weak. Not all rows give a size; the values are once, few, many and, for expanded clones, a class.

>TRBJ2-5|TRBV7-3|TRBD1|many
TGTGCCAGCAGCTTGACGGGGACAGGGCAAGAGACCCAGTACTTC
CASSLTGTGQETQYF
>TRBJ2-3|TRBV7-9|.|.
TGTGCCAGCATCTCGGATCAGGATACGCAGTATTTT
CASISDQDTQYF
>TRBJ1-5|TRBV5-1|TRBD1|few
TGCGCCAGCAGCCCGGGGACAGGGGTTACGCAGCCCCAGCATTTT
CASSPGTGVTQPQHF
>TRBJ2-7|TRBV2|.|many
TGTGCCAGCAGTAGTGAGTGGGACCCGCGATTCTCCGAGCAGTACTTC
CASSSEWDPRFSEQYF
>TRBJ1-1|TRBV7-3|.|many
TGTGCCAGCAGCTCCGGGGCTGAAGCTTTCTTT
CASSSGAEAFF
>TRBJ1-2|TRBV5-1|.|many
TGCGCCAGCAGCTTGGGGGGTCCAGGGGTTGGCTATGGCTACACCTTC
CASSLGGPGVGYGYTF
>TRBJ1-1|TRBV3-1|.|many
TGTGCCAGCAGCCAACAGGGGAGGGCTTTCTTT
CASSQQGRAFF
>TRBJ1-5|TRBV10-3|.|many
TGTGCCTCCTCTGAACCCCAACAGAATCAGCCCCAGCATTTT
CASSEPQQNQPQHF
>TRBJ1-2|TRBV28|.|few
TGTGCCAGCACGGAGTCCCTGGGAGTCGGATATGGCTACACCTTC
CASTESLGVGYGYTF
>TRBJ2-5|TRBV7-3|TRBD1|many
TGTGCCAGCAGTCCTCGACAGGGGGCGGAGACCCAGTACTTC
CASSPRQGAETQYF
>TRBJ1-1|TRBV5-4|.|many
TGTGCCAGCAGCTTAACTCAACAAATGAACACTGAAGCTTTCTTT
CASSLTQQMNTEAFF
>TRBJ1-2|TRBV7-9|TRBD1|many
TGTGCCAGCAGCTGGTTCCAGGGGGCCATGACCGGCTACACCTTC
CASSWFQGAMTGYTF
>TRBJ1-5|TRBV2|TRBD1|many
TGTGCCAGCAGTGTTGATCCCCGGGACAGGGGCCATCAGCCCCAGCATTTT
CASSVDPRDRGHQPQHF
>TRBJ1-1|TRBV7-9|.|many
TGTGCCAGCAGCCCAGCCGGGGGAATTGAAGCTTTCTTT
CASSPAGGIEAFF
>TRBJ1-4|TRBV7-2|.|many
TGTGCCAGCAGCTTAACCGCAACTAATGAAAAACTGTTTTTT
CASSLTATNEKLFF
>TRBJ2-1|TRBV7-9|.|many
TGTGCCAGCAGCTTAACCGGTTACAGGGCCCACAATGAGCAGTTCTTC
CASSLTGYRAHNEQFF
>TRBJ1-5|TRBV5-1|.|many
TGCGCCAGCAGCTTGGGTTTGCGCAATCAGCCCCAGCATTTT
CASSLGLRNQPQHF
>TRBJ2-3|TRBV12-3/TRBV12-4|.|many
TGTGCCAGCAGGAGCGACAGACCTAGCACAGATACGCAGTATTTT
CASRSDRPSTDTQYF
>TRBJ1-2|TRBV7-2|.|many
TGTGCCAGCAGCTTAGGTGGCAGGTTCTATGGCTACACCTTC
CASSLGGRFYGYTF
>TRBJ1-6|TRBV7-9|.|many
TGTGCCAGCAGCCAATTTCTCGGGAGCTCCTATAATTCACCCCTCCACTTT
CASSQFLGSSYNSPLHF
>TRBJ2-3|TRBV24-1|TRBD2|many
TGTGCCACCAGTGACGGACTAGGATATACGCAGTATTTT
CATSDGLGYTQYF
>TRBJ1-2|TRBV9|TRBD1|many
TGTGCCAGCAGCGTCGGGGAGGGGACAGGTGCTAACTATGGCTACACCTTC
CASSVGEGTGANYGYTF
>TRBJ2-1|TRBV7-2|.|few
TGTGCCAGCAGCATGTGGGGGGGGGCCGTCAATGAGCAGTTCTTC
CASSMWGGAVNEQFF
>TRBJ2-2|TRBV20-1|.|many
TGCAGTGCTAGAGCCTTCGGGGAGCTGTTTTTT
CSARAFGELFF
>TRBJ1-1|TRBV12-3/TRBV12-4|.|many
TGTGCCAGCAGTTTTTCGGCAGGTTATACAGCTTTCTTT
CASSFSAGYTAFF
>TRBJ1-6|TRBV5-4|TRBD1|many
TGTGCCAGCAGCTTGTCCAGACAGGGGAATTCACCCCTCCACTTT
CASSLSRQGNSPLHF
>TRBJ2-5|TRBV2|.|many
TGTGCCAGCAGGGAGACAGAGTACCAAGAGACCCAGTACTTC
CASRETEYQETQYF
>TRBJ2-2|TRBV6-2/TRBV6-3|.|many
TGTGCCAGCAGTTACTCCGGAGGTAGCACCGGGGAGCTGTTTTTT
CASSYSGGSTGELFF
>TRBJ2-1|TRBV29-1|.|many
TGCAGCGTACTGGAGAGCTCCTACAATGAGCAGTTCTTC
CSVLESSYNEQFF
>TRBJ1-1|TRBV5-1|.|many
TGCGCCAGCAGCTTGGATCCCGCTGGCCTCACTAAAGCTTTCTTT
CASSLDPAGLTKAFF